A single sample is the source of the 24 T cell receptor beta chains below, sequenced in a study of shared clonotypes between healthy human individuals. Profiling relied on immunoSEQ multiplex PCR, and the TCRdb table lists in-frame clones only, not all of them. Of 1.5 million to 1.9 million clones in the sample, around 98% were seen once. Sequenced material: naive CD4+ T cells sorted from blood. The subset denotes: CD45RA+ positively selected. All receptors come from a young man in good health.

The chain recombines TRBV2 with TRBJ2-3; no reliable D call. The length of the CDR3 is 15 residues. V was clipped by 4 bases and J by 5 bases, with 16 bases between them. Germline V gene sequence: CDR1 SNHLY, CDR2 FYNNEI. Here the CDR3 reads CASSAIYQSEDTQYF. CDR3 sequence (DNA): TGTGCCAGCAGTGCCATCTACCAGAGTGAAGATACGCAGTATTTT.

DNA for the CDR3: TGTGCCAGCACGCCACCTGGGACTAGCGGGACACCCGCCCACGAGCAGTACTTC. As protein: CASTPPGTSGTPAHEQYF. The rearrangement joins TRBV7-9 to TRBJ2-7, with 13 positions matching TRBD2. V dropped 7 bases and J dropped 5; count of bases not matched to a gene: 17. The germline V gene has CDR1 SEHNR and CDR2 FQNEAQ (reference sequence). This CDR3 has 18 residues. The complete variable domain, with remaining parts taken from reference TRBV7-9 and TRBJ2-7, reads DTGVSQNPRHKITKRGQNVTFRCDPISEHNRLYWYRQTLGQGPEFLTYFQNEAQLEKSRLLSDRFSAERPKGSFSTLEIQRTEQGDSAMYLCASTPPGTSGTPAHEQYFGPGTRLTVT.

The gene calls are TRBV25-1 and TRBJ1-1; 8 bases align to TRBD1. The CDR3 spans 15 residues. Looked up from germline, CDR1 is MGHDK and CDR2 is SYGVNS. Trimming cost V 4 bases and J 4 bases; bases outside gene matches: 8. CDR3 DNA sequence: TGTGCCAGCAGTGTCCCACAGGGGGGGTTCACTGAAGCTTTCTTT. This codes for CASSVPQGGFTEAFF.

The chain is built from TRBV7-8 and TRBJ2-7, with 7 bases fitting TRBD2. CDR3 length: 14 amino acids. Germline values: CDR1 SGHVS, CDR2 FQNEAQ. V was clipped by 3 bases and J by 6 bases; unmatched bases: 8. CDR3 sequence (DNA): TGTGCCAGCAGCTTTGGGGGGGACCTACTCGAGCAGTACTTC. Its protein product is CASSFGGDLLEQYF.

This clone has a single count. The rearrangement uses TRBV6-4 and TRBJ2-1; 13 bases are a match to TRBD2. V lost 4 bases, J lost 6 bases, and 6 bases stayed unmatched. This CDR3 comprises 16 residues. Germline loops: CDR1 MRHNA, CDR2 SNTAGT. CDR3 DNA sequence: TGTGCCAGCAGTGTCAGGACTAGCGGGAGTATCAATGAGCAGTTCTTC. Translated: CASSVRTSGSINEQFF.

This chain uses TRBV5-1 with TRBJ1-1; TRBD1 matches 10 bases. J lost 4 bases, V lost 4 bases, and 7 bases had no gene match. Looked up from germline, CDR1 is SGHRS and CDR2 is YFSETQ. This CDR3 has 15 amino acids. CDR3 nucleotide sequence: TGCGCCAGCAGCACACGGACAGGGGGAGGCACTGAAGCTTTCTTT. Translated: CASSTRTGGGTEAFF.

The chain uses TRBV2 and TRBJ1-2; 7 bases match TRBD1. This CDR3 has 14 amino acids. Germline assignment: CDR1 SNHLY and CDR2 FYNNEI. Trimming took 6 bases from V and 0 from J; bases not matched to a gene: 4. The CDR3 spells CASRTTGTNYGYTF. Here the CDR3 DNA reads TGTGCCAGCAGAACGACAGGGACTAACTATGGCTACACCTTC.

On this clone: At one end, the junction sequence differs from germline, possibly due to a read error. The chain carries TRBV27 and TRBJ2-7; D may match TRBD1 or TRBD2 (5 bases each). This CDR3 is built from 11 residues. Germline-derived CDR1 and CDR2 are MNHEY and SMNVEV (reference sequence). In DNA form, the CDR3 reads TGTGCCAGCAGTTCCCCGGGGCCCGCGCACTTC. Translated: CASSSPGPAHF.

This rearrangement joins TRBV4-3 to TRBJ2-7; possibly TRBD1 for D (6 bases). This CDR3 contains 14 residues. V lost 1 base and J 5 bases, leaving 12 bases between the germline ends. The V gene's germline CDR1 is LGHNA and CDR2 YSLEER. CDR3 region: CASSQAPRGHEQYF. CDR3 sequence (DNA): TGCGCCAGCAGCCAAGCCCCCAGGGGTCACGAGCAGTACTTC.

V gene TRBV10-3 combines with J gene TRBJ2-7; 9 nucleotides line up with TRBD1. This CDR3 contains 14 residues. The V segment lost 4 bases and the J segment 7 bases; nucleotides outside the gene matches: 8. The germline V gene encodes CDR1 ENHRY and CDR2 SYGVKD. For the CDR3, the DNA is TGTGCCATCAGTGGGGACAGGGACATTGGGGAGCAGTACTTC. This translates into CAISGDRDIGEQYF.

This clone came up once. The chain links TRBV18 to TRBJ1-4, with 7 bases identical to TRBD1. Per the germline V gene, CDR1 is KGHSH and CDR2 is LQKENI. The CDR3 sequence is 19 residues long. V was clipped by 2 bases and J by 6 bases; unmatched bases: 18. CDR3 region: CASSPRKVRGAWGDEKLFF. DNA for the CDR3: TGTGCCAGCTCACCAAGGAAAGTCAGGGGGGCCTGGGGAGATGAAAAACTGTTTTTT.

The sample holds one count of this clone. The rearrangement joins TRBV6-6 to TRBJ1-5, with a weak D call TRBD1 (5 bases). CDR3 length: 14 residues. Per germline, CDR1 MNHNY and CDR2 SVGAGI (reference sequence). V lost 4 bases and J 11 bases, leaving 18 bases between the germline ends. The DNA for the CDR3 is TGTGCCAGCAGTTTATCAGGGCCGGGTGGGTCCCAGCATTTT. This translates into CASSLSGPGGSQHF.

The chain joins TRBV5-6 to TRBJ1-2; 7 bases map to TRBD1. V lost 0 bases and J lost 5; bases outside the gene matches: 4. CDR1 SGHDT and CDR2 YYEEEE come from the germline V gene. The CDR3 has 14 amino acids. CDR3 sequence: CASSLVGDRYGYTF. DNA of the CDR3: TGTGCCAGCAGCTTGGTAGGGGACAGATATGGCTACACCTTC.

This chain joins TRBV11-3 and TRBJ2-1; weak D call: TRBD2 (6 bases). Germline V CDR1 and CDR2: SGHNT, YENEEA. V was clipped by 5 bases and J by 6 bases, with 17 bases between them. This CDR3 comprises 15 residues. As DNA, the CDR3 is TGTGCCAGCAGCCGATCAGGAGGGCCTTCCAATGAGCAGTTCTTC. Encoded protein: CASSRSGGPSNEQFF.

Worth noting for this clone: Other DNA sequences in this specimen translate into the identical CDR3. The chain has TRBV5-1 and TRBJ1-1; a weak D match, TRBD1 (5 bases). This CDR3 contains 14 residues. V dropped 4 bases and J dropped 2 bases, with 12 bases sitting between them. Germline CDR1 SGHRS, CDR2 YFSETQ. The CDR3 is CASSPQGLNTEAFF. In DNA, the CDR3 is TGCGCCAGCAGCCCCCAGGGCCTTAACACTGAAGCTTTCTTT.

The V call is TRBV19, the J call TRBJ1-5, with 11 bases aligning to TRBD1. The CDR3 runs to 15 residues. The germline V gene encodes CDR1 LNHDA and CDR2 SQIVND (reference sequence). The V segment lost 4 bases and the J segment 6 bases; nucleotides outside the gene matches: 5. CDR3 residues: CASSRTGGGGQPQHF. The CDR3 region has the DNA TGTGCCAGTAGTAGGACAGGGGGCGGAGGTCAGCCCCAGCATTTT.

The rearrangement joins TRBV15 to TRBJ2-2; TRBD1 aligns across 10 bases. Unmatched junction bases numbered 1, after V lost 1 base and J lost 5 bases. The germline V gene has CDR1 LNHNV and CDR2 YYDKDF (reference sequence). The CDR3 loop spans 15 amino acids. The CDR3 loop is CATSRGTGGTGELFF. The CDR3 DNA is TGTGCCACCAGCAGAGGGACAGGGGGGACCGGGGAGCTGTTTTTT.

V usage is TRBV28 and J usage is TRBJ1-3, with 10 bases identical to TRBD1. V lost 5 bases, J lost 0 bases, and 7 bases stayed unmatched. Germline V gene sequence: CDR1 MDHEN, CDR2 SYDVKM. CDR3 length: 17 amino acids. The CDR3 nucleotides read TGTGCCAGCAGTCCGGGACAGGGGATAGACTCTGGAAACACCATATATTTT. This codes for CASSPGQGIDSGNTIYF.

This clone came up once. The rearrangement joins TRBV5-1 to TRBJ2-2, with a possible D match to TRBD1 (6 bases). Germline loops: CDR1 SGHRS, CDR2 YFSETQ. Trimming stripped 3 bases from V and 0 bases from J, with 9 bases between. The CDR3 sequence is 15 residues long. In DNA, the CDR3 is TGCGCCAGCAGCTCCCGGACAGCGAACACCGGGGAGCTGTTTTTT. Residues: CASSSRTANTGELFF.

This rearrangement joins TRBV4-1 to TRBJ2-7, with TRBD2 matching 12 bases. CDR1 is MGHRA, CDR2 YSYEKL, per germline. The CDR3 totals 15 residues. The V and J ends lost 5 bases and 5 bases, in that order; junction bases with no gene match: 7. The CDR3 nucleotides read TGCGCCAGCAGCAAACGACTAGCGGGAGAAGACGAGCAGTACTTC. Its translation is CASSKRLAGEDEQYF.

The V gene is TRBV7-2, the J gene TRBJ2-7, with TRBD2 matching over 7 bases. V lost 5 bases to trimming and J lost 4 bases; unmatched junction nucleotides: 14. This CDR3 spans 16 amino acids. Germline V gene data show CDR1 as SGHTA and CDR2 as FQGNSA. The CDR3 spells CASSPHPGLVGYEQYF. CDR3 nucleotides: TGTGCCAGCAGCCCTCATCCTGGACTAGTGGGTTACGAGCAGTACTTC.

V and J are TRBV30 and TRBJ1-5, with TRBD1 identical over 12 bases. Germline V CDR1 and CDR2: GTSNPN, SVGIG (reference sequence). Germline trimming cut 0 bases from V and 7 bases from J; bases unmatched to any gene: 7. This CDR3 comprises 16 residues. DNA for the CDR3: TGTGCCTGGAGTGTAATCGGGACAGGGGGCTGGCAGCCCCAGCATTTT. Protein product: CAWSVIGTGGWQPQHF.

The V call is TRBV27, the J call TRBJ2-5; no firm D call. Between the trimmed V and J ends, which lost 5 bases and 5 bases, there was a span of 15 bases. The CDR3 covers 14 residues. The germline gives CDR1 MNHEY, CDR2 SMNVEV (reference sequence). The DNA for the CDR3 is TGTGCCAGCAGTAAAACCCCCTCCCGGGAGACCCAGTACTTC. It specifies CASSKTPSRETQYF.

DNA for the CDR3: TGTGCCAGCAGTAACGACAGGGCGCGGCACTACGAGCAGTACTTC. Amino acids: CASSNDRARHYEQYF. The gene calls are TRBV27 and TRBJ2-7; 7 bases line up with TRBD1. With 5 bases clipped from V and 3 bases from J, the junction kept 10 bases outside the gene matches. There are 15 residues in the CDR3. The V gene's germline CDR1 is MNHEY and CDR2 SMNVEV (reference sequence).